The clone carrying this TCR beta chain occurred a few times. This entry belongs to a study of blood T cells in healthy people across ages. Germline CDR1 SQVTM, CDR2 ANQGSEA. CDR3 length equals 14 residues. Trimming stripped 6 bases from V and 4 bases from J, with 16 bases between. Combining a sample-barcoded 5' primer with a J-beta primer mix, a second PCR ran for 7 to 11 cycles. TCRdb re-derived calls from the 5' RACE reads in MiXCR, one entry per CDR3 protein. The table includes about 400,000 distinct CDR3 sequences, over 45% detected once. The sequenced material came from blood. This TCR came from a man between 60 and 75 years old in good health. This chain connects TRBV29-1 to TRBJ2-1; D is possibly TRBD1 (6 bases). The CDR3 coding sequence is TGCAGCGTCTTACAGGGCTCATCTTACAATGAGCAGTTCTTC. Translation: CSVLQGSSYNEQFF.